The clone carrying this TCR beta chain turned up a few times. Its antigen is not identified. These data come from a study of T cells after yellow fever vaccination. Study background: Where fractions had low cell numbers, libraries were prepared from them with the SMART-Seq v4 Ultra Low Input RNA kit.

TCRdb re-called the 5' RACE reads through MiXCR, storing one row per CDR3 protein. This repertoire shows 550,000 to 750,000 distinct CDR3 sequences, 13% found once; its top ten account for about 14%. The CDR3 sequence is 15 residues long. The trim removed 0 bases at V and 2 bases at J, leaving 3 bases unmatched. Germline V CDR1 and CDR2: SGDLS, YYNGEE. Whole-study findings and limits: Contamination of FACS-sorted repertoires by abundant clonotypes from the bulk population could occur. Weaker in magnitude, the secondary response showed a faster peak on day 5 versus 15. Booster samples showed a return of most primary-vaccination clones (around 96% CD4, around 88% CD8).

The receptor was derived from a man aged 25 to 45 who received the YFV17D yellow fever vaccine. This chain joins TRBV9 and TRBJ2-3; 7 bases are a match to TRBD1. The sequencing here drew on PBMCs, taken on the day of the yellow fever booster vaccination. The CDR3 region is CASSVEGAHTDTQYF. The CDR3 DNA is TGTGCCAGCAGCGTAGAGGGGGCCCACACAGATACGCAGTATTTT.